A single sample gave rise to the 15 T cell receptor beta chains below, sequenced in a study of blood T cell repertoires in COVID-19. Assay used: immunoSEQ multiplex PCR; TCRdb lists only in-frame clones, some missing. The sample shows approximately 430,000 clones, around 86% of them seen only once. What was sequenced was peripheral blood. These receptors all come from a woman aged 30 to 39 with active or convalescent COVID-19.

As for this clone: Other DNA sequences in this specimen translate into the identical CDR3. The chain recombines TRBV5-1 with TRBJ2-1; tentative D call: TRBD1 (5 bases). Looked up from germline, CDR1 is SGHRS and CDR2 is YFSETQ. CDR3 size: 15 residues. V shed 0 bases and J shed 3 bases, with 10 bases lying between them. DNA of the CDR3: TGCGCCAGCAGCTTGGCTCAGGGTGGCTACAATGAGCAGTTCTTC. It specifies CASSLAQGGYNEQFF.

The chain recombines TRBV6-5 with TRBJ1-2, with 8 bases matching TRBD1. With 10 bases clipped from V and 2 bases from J, the junction kept 12 bases outside the gene matches. The CDR3 is 15 amino acids. Germline V CDR1 and CDR2: MNHEY, SVGAGI. CDR3 sequence reads: CATLGGQEKNYGYTF. CDR3 bases: TGTGCCACCTTGGGGGGACAGGAGAAGAACTATGGCTACACCTTC.

The V and J genes are TRBV2 and TRBJ1-1; the D is unclear. Trimming stripped 2 bases from V and 1 base from J, with 14 bases between. Germline loops: CDR1 SNHLY, CDR2 FYNNEI. CDR3 length equals 16 residues. CDR3 DNA: TGTGCCAGCAGTGAATTCAGATTGGGAGAGAACACTGAAGCTTTCTTT. As protein: CASSEFRLGENTEAFF.

The J gene is TRBJ1-2, the V gene TRBV9; D remains ambiguous. The CDR3 extends over 14 amino acids. V was trimmed by 3 bases and J by 1 base, leaving 10 bases between them. Germline assignment: CDR1 SGDLS and CDR2 YYNGEE. The DNA of the CDR3 is TGTGCCAGCAGCGCCAAACACCTTAACTATGGCTACACCTTC. As protein: CASSAKHLNYGYTF.

The CDR3 here is CASSSLQGYGYTF. CDR3 in DNA: TGTGCCAGCAGCTCCCTCCAGGGGTATGGCTACACCTTC. The chain joins TRBV11-2 to TRBJ1-2; maybe TRBD1 (6 bases). The CDR3 covers 13 residues. Germline CDR1 and CDR2: SGHAT and FQNNGV. The V gene lost 4 bases and the J gene lost 5 bases, with 11 bases spanning the gap.

In its sample, this clone was seen a few times. The J gene is TRBJ2-7, the V gene TRBV5-8; 10 bases align to TRBD1. The junction had 10 bases not matched to a gene; V was cut back by 4 bases and J by 6 bases. Per the germline V gene, CDR1 is SGHTS and CDR2 is YDEGEE. This CDR3 has 15 amino acids. The DNA for the CDR3 is TGTGCCAGCAGCATCCTTGGGACAGGGGCTTCCGAGCAGTACTTC. Translating it yields CASSILGTGASEQYF.

This chain connects TRBV29-1 to TRBJ1-2; tentatively, D is TRBD1 (5 bases). The CDR3 spans 12 residues. Germline-derived CDR1 and CDR2 are SQVTM and ANQGSEA. The CDR3 sequence is CSSWGGEDGYTF. The CDR3 DNA is TGCAGTTCTTGGGGGGGAGAGGATGGCTACACCTTC. The complete variable domain, with remaining parts taken from reference TRBV29-1 and TRBJ1-2, reads SAVISQKPSRDICQRGTSLTIQCQVDSQVTMMFWYRQQPGQSLTLIATANQGSEATYESGFVIDKFPISRPNLTFSTLTVSNMSPEDSSIYLCSSWGGEDGYTFGSGTRLTVV.

The CDR3 nucleotides are TGTGCCAGTAGTAGGCCAGGGAACTATGGCTACACCTTC. It codes for CASSRPGNYGYTF. The chain uses TRBV19 and TRBJ1-2; D might be TRBD1 (5 bases). The ends were cut back, 4 bases at V and 2 bases at J, with 8 bases in the middle. Germline CDR1 and CDR2: LNHDA and SQIVND (reference sequence). The CDR3 is made up of 13 amino acids.

The rearrangement joins TRBV19 to TRBJ1-5; unclear D gene. Trimming pared 4 bases from V and 0 bases from J, leaving 10 bases between. This CDR3 has 15 residues. Germline V lookup: CDR1 LNHDA, CDR2 SQIVND (reference sequence). CDR3 residues: CASSTSQSSNQPQHF. In nucleotides, the CDR3 is TGTGCCAGTAGTACCAGTCAGTCTAGCAATCAGCCCCAGCATTTT.

The chain employs TRBV4-2 and TRBJ2-1, with 7 bases aligning to TRBD1. The CDR3 contains 14 residues. V was clipped by 2 bases and J by 7 bases; unmatched bases: 5. Germline lookup yields CDR1 LGHNA and CDR2 YNFKEQ. CDR3 loop: CASSQPDRENEQFF. The CDR3 nucleotides read TGTGCCAGCAGCCAACCCGACAGGGAGAATGAGCAGTTCTTC.

This rearrangement joins TRBV3-1 (or the pseudogene TRBV3-2) to TRBJ1-1; 9 positions match TRBD1. CDR1 and CDR2 from the germline V gene are LGHDT and YNNKEL (reference sequence). The CDR3 totals 13 residues. The V and J ends lost 4 bases and 6 bases, in that order; junction bases with no gene match: 3. The CDR3 region has the DNA TGTGCCAGCAGCCGTAGACAGGGGGCTGAAGCTTTCTTT. Its protein is CASSRRQGAEAFF.

This rearrangement joins TRBV6-6 to TRBJ2-1, with TRBD2 as a possible D gene (6 bases). The V and J ends lost 5 bases and 7 bases respectively, with 9 bases between them. The CDR3 sequence is 12 residues long. Germline V gives CDR1 MNHNY, CDR2 SVGAGI (reference sequence). CDR3 sequence (DNA): TGTGCCAGCAGTGGCGGGGAAAATGAGCAGTTCTTC. It encodes CASSGGENEQFF.

This chain joins TRBV2 and TRBJ2-5; D unresolved. The V gene lost 3 bases and the J gene lost 7 bases, with 12 bases spanning the gap. This CDR3 comprises 13 residues. From germline, CDR1 is SNHLY and CDR2 FYNNEI. The CDR3 sequence: CASSDLHSGTQYF. Written as DNA, the CDR3 is TGTGCCAGCAGTGACCTTCATTCAGGGACCCAGTACTTC.

This clone was seen only once. J is TRBJ2-1 and V is TRBV7-9; 9 positions match TRBD1. This CDR3 is 14 amino acids long. CDR1 and CDR2 (germline): SEHNR, FQNEAQ (reference sequence). J was trimmed by 7 bases and V by 10 bases; bases with no gene match: 11. In DNA, the CDR3 is TGTGCCATAAACCCACAGGGGGCCTCGAATGAGCAGTTCTTC. This translates into CAINPQGASNEQFF.

V and J are TRBV15 and TRBJ2-5, with D hard to call. The germline CDR1 and CDR2 sequences are LNHNV and YYDKDF (reference sequence). Trimming cost V 0 bases and J 10 bases, with 12 bases left between them. This CDR3 is 13 amino acids long. The CDR3 loop is CATSRDRQDGQYF. The CDR3 coding sequence is TGTGCCACCAGCAGAGATCGGCAGGATGGCCAGTACTTC.